This T cell receptor (beta chain) appears in the sequencing data of a study of circulating and synovial CD4+ cells in juvenile arthritis (dated by TCRdb to the mid-2010s). For the study in its entirety: TCRbeta CDR3 repertoires of circulating HLA-DR+ CD4 T cells, bulk blood CD4 T cells and synovial CD4 T cells were compared within each patient. Repertoire sequencing was performed with the aim of confirming enrichment of synovial clonotypes in a circulating synovial-like CD4 T cell subset. The research as a whole found: Because overlap with synovium rose as sequencing depth increased, the measured fractions of shared clonotypes likely underestimated the overlap of the full repertoire. Circulating pathogenic-like lymphocytes clustered together with synovial T cells and shared a substantially larger fraction of CDR3 sequences with synovium than bulk blood did. Synovial and circulating pathogenic-like lymphocyte repertoires were less diverse than bulk blood CD4 repertoires, with some CPL samples as oligoclonal as synovium. CPL and bulk blood CD4 samples differed in T cell genome counts by at least an order of magnitude, so sample-size effects were addressed. No difference between circulating pathogenic-like lymphocytes and bulk blood T cells was detected by traditional Vbeta family usage analysis.

The sequenced samples were obtained from patients with active juvenile idiopathic arthritis. Right after thawing, the cells went straight into sorting, and Live/Dead Fixable Near-IR Stain was used to exclude dead cells. Worth noting for this clone: The clone's antigen remains unknown. The record has no base qualities; no much larger clone is one base away.

The germline ends are 20 bases apart after V is trimmed by 8 bases and J by 0 bases. Sequences LNHDA (CDR1) and SQIVND (CDR2) are obtained from the germline V gene (reference sequence). The CDR3 runs 17 amino acids, cysteine and phenylalanine included. The only DNA kept is the CDR3, 51 bases in frame from the first base. The library was built by means of the immunoSEQ multiplex PCR assay. An external provider carried out the TCRbeta CDR3 sequencing as a commercial service. The authors' pipeline ran thus. Productive nucleotide sequences and amino acid sequences obtained through in silico translation were used in the analyses. Diversity was measured with Renyi entropy across alpha values, using the median of 200 repeated subsamples to equalise sample size. The distance between each pair of repertoires was calculated as one minus the Chao-modified Jaccard index, which corrects for under-sampling, and this distance was used for clustering. Frequency-weighted overlap with synovial clonotypes was computed over 200 sample sizes, 200 draws without replacement each, and reported at the smaller sample's size. Entries here come from immuneACCESS through TCRdb and include only in-frame sequences with V and J called. Some clones fail to appear in such tables; in the studies checked, an unresolved V gene covers under half of the shortfall, and the cause of the remainder is unknown. The V and J calls and clone size are taken from that table; D and trimming were inferred from the DNA. The sample contains about 30,000 clones, around 95% of them found a single time. Together, the top ten hold about 3.1% of the sample.

The sample consisted of CD4+ T cells from blood. This clonotype was sampled from a human donor with juvenile idiopathic arthritis. The chain is assembled from TRBV19 and TRBJ2-1; a weak D assignment points to TRBD2 (5 bases agree). The bases read TGTGCCAGTTCCCCTGGAGGAGCGTCGGACTCCTACAATGAGCAGTTCTTC. Its amino acids are CASSPGGASDSYNEQFF.